Following are 8 T cell receptor beta chains from one sample sequenced in a study of graft-versus-host responses after intestinal transplantation. The repertoire was sequenced with immunoSEQ multiplex PCR; TCRdb's copy has only in-frame clones and lacks some. The sample has tens of thousands of clones; roughly 91% are singletons. No antigen has been identified for these receptors. The sequences come from unstimulated CD8+ T cells sorted from spleen or lymph node cells, collected before intestinal transplant. These receptors were collected from a human donor who received an intestinal transplant.

The chain recombines TRBV7-6 with TRBJ2-1, with no clear D. V was pared by 1 base and J by 5 bases, with 9 bases between. Germline CDR1 SGHVS, CDR2 FNYEAQ. The CDR3 runs 14 residues. CDR3: CASSLEAANNEQFF. In DNA form, the CDR3 reads TGTGCCAGCAGCTTAGAGGCAGCGAACAATGAGCAGTTCTTC.

This clone showed up just once. The rearrangement links TRBV5-6 to TRBJ2-1; tentative D call: TRBD2 (6 bases). Between the trimmed V and J ends, which lost 1 base and 3 bases, there was a span of 8 bases. The germline gives CDR1 SGHDT, CDR2 YYEEEE. There are 14 residues in the CDR3. The CDR3 DNA reads as TGTGCCAGCAGCTTGTCGGGGGACTACAATGAGCAGTTCTTC. Its translation: CASSLSGDYNEQFF. The full variable domain, in which reference TRBV5-6 and TRBJ2-1 provide the parts outside the CDR3, is DAGVTQSPTHLIKTRGQQVTLRCSPKSGHDTVSWYQQALGQGPQFIFQYYEEEERQRGNFPDRFSGHQFPNYSSELNVNALLLGDSALYLCASSLSGDYNEQFFGPGTRLTVL.

This clone was detected once. J is TRBJ1-5 and V is TRBV23-1, with 7 bases identical to TRBD1. TRBV23-1 is known as an ORF, though its function is uncertain. V shed 4 bases, J shed 4 bases, and the junction held 4 bases outside the gene matches. This CDR3 comprises 14 residues. Written as DNA, the CDR3 is TGCGCCAGCAGTCCTTCAGGGGGTAATCAGCCCCAGCATTTT. Translating it yields CASSPSGGNQPQHF.

The chain has TRBV7-9 and TRBJ1-2; D is unresolved. The V and J ends lost 1 base and 3 bases respectively, with 12 bases between them. The CDR3 contains 15 residues. Germline V gene lookup returns CDR1 SEHNR and CDR2 FQNEAQ (reference sequence). The CDR3, as DNA: TGTGCCAGCAGCTTAGATGAGGGAAGTCACTATGGCTACACCTTC. Amino acid sequence: CASSLDEGSHYGYTF.

This chain links TRBV30 with TRBJ1-6, with 8 bases identical to TRBD1. The CDR3 has 11 residues. Germline V gene sequence: CDR1 GTSNPN, CDR2 SVGIG (reference sequence). The J segment lost 10 bases and the V segment lost 7 bases, leaving 3 bases of the junction unmatched. CDR3 DNA sequence: TGTGCCTTTGACAGGGGCTCACCCCTCCACTTT. Translated: CAFDRGSPLHF.

This chain links TRBV5-4 with TRBJ2-1, with 9 bases fitting TRBD2. The CDR3 is 16 residues long. Germline lookup yields CDR1 SGHNT and CDR2 YYREEE (reference sequence). After removal of 4 bases from V and 9 bases from J, the junction contained 14 bases not matched to a gene. For the CDR3, the DNA is TGTGCCAGCAGCCCCTCGGGGGCGGGAGGGATCCGTGAGCAGTTCTTC. It yields the protein CASSPSGAGGIREQFF.

V gene TRBV5-5 combines with J gene TRBJ2-7; D gene unclear. The V and J ends lost 0 bases and 0 bases respectively, with 7 bases between them. CDR1 and CDR2 from the germline V gene are SGHKS and YYEKEE (reference sequence). The CDR3 sequence is 14 residues long. The CDR3 nucleotides are TGTGCCAGCAGCTTGGTGGGCACCTCCTACGAGCAGTACTTC. This translates into CASSLVGTSYEQYF.

The chain links TRBV6-6 to TRBJ2-5; possibly TRBD1 for D (6 bases). The length of the CDR3 is 15 residues. Germline V gene lookup returns CDR1 MNHNY and CDR2 SVGAGI (reference sequence). Trimming took 0 bases from V and 5 from J, leaving 13 bases between them. The CDR3 loop reads CASSYSKAGEETQYF. The CDR3 DNA reads as TGTGCCAGCAGTTACTCGAAGGCAGGGGAGGAGACCCAGTACTTC.